The 21 T cell receptor beta chains in this list originate from one sample, sequenced in a study of patients and donors after allogeneic stem cell transplantation. In TCRdb, the RT-PCR reads were re-called with MiXCR into one record per CDR3 protein. The sample yields approximately 200,000 distinct CDR3 sequences, roughly 15% seen once. Sequenced sample: blood, either unsorted or a sorted T cell fraction (not recorded which). Receptor source: a human donor who was either an allogeneic HSCT recipient or a stem cell or donor lymphocyte infusion donor (not recorded which). It is not recorded whose cells these are; they may come from a transplant donor.

This clonotype was counted between two and nine times. The chain links TRBV7-2 to TRBJ2-7, with D uncertain. The CDR3 runs 14 residues. Deletions cut 2 bases from V and 6 bases from J, with 14 bases between. CDR1 is SGHTA and CDR2 is FQGNSA in the germline V gene. CDR3 protein: CASSLRRPYGEQYF. CDR3 in DNA: TGTGCCAGCAGCTTAAGGCGGCCCTACGGCGAGCAGTACTTC.

In its sample, this clonotype was seen a few times. This chain joins TRBV5-1 and TRBJ2-2, with unresolved D. Germline CDR1 is SGHRS and CDR2 is YFSETQ. V was shortened by 1 base and J by 2 bases, with 9 bases between the two germline ends. The CDR3 contains 15 residues. CDR3 sequence: CASSLYGANTGELFF. CDR3 nucleotides: TGCGCCAGCAGCTTGTACGGAGCCAACACCGGGGAGCTGTTTTTT. Filled out from reference TRBV5-1 and TRBJ2-2, the complete variable domain reads KAGVTQTPRYLIKTRGQQVTLSCSPISGHRSVSWYQQTPGQGLQFLFEYFSETQRNKGNFPGRFSGRQFSNSRSEMNVSTLELGDSALYLCASSLYGANTGELFFGEGSRLTVL.

Relative to its sample, this clonotype is medium-sized. The J gene is TRBJ2-1, the V gene TRBV29-1; 11 bases are a match to TRBD2. Germline V gene sequence: CDR1 SQVTM, CDR2 ANQGSEA. The ends lost 6 bases at V and 9 bases at J; junction bases unmatched: 16. The CDR3 spans 16 residues. The CDR3 bases are TGCAGCGTGGTCCTAGCGGGAGGACCAAGGTCCAGTGAGCAGTTCTTC. Amino acid sequence: CSVVLAGGPRSSEQFF.

The CDR3 loop reads CASTYLAGAYGYTF. In DNA, the CDR3 is TGTGCCAGCACGTATCTTGCGGGAGCCTATGGCTACACCTTC. This chain joins TRBV2 and TRBJ1-2; D gene ambiguous. The CDR3 consists of 14 residues. Germline lookup yields CDR1 SNHLY and CDR2 FYNNEI. Trimming removed 7 bases from V and 4 bases from J, with 16 bases in between.

The gene calls are TRBV20-1 and TRBJ2-7; D is ambiguous. Trimming removed 0 bases at V and 0 bases at J, with 12 bases between. The CDR3 runs to 15 residues. Germline V gene data show CDR1 as DFQATT and CDR2 as SNEGSKA (reference sequence). CDR3 region: CSARDVGPGSYEQYF. Written as DNA, the CDR3 is TGCAGTGCTAGAGACGTAGGACCTGGCTCCTACGAGCAGTACTTC.

The V call is TRBV2, the J call TRBJ1-5, with 10 bases identical to TRBD1. The CDR3 has 13 residues. V trimming: 8 bases; J trimming: 7 bases; junction bases outside the gene matches: 5. The germline gives CDR1 SNHLY, CDR2 FYNNEI. Here the CDR3 DNA reads TGTGCCAGCCGGGGACAGGGGAAACAGCCCCAGCATTTT. Encoded protein: CASRGQGKQPQHF. Full variable domain (remainder filled in from reference TRBV2 and TRBJ1-5): EPEVTQTPSHQVTQMGQEVILRCVPISNHLYFYWYRQILGQKVEFLVSFYNNEISEKSEIFDDQFSVERPDGSNFTLKIRSTKLEDSAMYFCASRGQGKQPQHFGDGTRLSIL.

This clonotype appeared many times. As DNA, the CDR3 is TGTGCCAGCAGCTTTTTCCCGCCGAGAAATCAGCCCCAGCATTTT. It specifies CASSFFPPRNQPQHF. The chain has TRBV5-6 and TRBJ1-5; D is unclear. The CDR3 sequence is 15 residues long. Between the trimmed V and J ends, which lost 2 bases and 4 bases, there was a span of 13 bases. Germline assignment: CDR1 SGHDT and CDR2 YYEEEE.

The rearrangement joins TRBV29-1 to TRBJ2-3; D assignment may be TRBD1 or TRBD2 (6 bases each). V was clipped by 6 bases and J by 4 bases, with 17 bases between them. The CDR3 sequence is 14 residues long. Germline V gene lookup returns CDR1 SQVTM and CDR2 ANQGSEA. This CDR3 is CSVSGVLAADTQYF. DNA for the CDR3: TGCAGCGTCTCAGGGGTACTAGCCGCAGATACGCAGTATTTT.

The sample holds a few counts of this clonotype. This chain links TRBV23-1 with TRBJ2-1; 9 bases align to TRBD2. TRBV23-1 is treated as an ORF (open reading frame) with a function not yet certain. Unmatched junction bases numbered 11, after V lost 1 base and J lost 7 bases. The CDR3 runs 17 residues. The CDR3 bases are TGCGCCAGCAGTCAATTACGTGGGCGGGAGGGCCGAAATGAGCAGTTCTTC. It encodes CASSQLRGREGRNEQFF.

V gene TRBV3-1 combines with J gene TRBJ2-2; 7 nucleotides align to TRBD1. The germline V gene encodes CDR1 LGHDT and CDR2 YNNKEL (reference sequence). The trim removed 3 bases at V and 7 bases at J, leaving 8 bases unmatched. The CDR3 runs 15 residues. CDR3 sequence reads: CASSQGTRQGGELFF. CDR3 DNA sequence: TGTGCCAGCAGCCAGGGTACTAGACAGGGCGGGGAGCTGTTTTTT. Using reference TRBV3-1 and TRBJ2-2 for the parts outside the CDR3, the full variable domain is DTAVSQTPKYLVTQMGNDKSIKCEQNLGHDTMYWYKQDSKKFLKIMFSYNNKELIINETVPNRFSPKSPDKAHLNLHINSLELGDSAVYFCASSQGTRQGGELFFGEGSRLTVL.

This clonotype was seen at least ten times. An end of the junction does not agree with germline; a read error may underlie this. This chain links TRBV7-7 with TRBJ2-3, with 8 bases that match TRBD1. Germline assignment: CDR1 SSHAT and CDR2 FNYEAQ (reference sequence). This CDR3 has 14 residues. The CDR3 region has the DNA TGTGCTAGCAGCTTATCAGGGGGCGCGAATACGCAGTATTTT. Its protein product is CASSLSGGANTQYF.

This clonotype was counted a few times. The CDR3 DNA sequence: TGTGCCAGCCAACCGGGACCCTTCAATGAGCAGTTCTTC. Amino acids: CASQPGPFNEQFF. This chain links TRBV18 with TRBJ2-1, with D tentatively TRBD1 or TRBD2 (5 bases each). Trimming removed 8 bases at V and 6 bases at J, with 14 bases between. This CDR3 has 13 amino acids. Germline-derived CDR1 and CDR2 are KGHSH and LQKENI.

This clonotype showed up just a few times. This sequence joins TRBV4-2 and TRBJ2-5, with D unresolved. Per germline, CDR1 LGHNA and CDR2 YNFKEQ. This CDR3 has 13 residues. The V end lost 6 bases, the J end lost 5 bases, and 13 bases lay between the germline ends. This CDR3 reads CASSARLSETQYF. CDR3 nucleotide sequence: TGTGCCAGCAGTGCCAGACTGTCCGAGACCCAGTACTTC.

The chain employs TRBV7-9 and TRBJ2-2; 7 nucleotides agree with TRBD1. The CDR3 sequence is 17 residues long. The ends lost 5 bases at V and 6 bases at J; junction bases unmatched: 15. From germline, CDR1 is SEHNR and CDR2 FQNEAQ (reference sequence). The DNA for the CDR3 is TGTGCCAGCAGCCCAAACCACAGGGGAGATGCCTCCGGGGAGCTGTTTTTT. It is translated as CASSPNHRGDASGELFF. The full variable domain, rest sourced from reference TRBV7-9 and TRBJ2-2, is DTGVSQNPRHKITKRGQNVTFRCDPISEHNRLYWYRQTLGQGPEFLTYFQNEAQLEKSRLLSDRFSAERPKGSFSTLEIQRTEQGDSAMYLCASSPNHRGDASGELFFGEGSRLTVL.

This clonotype was detected only a few times. The V and J genes are TRBV30 and TRBJ1-1, with 8 nucleotides matching TRBD1. The ends lost 3 bases at V and 6 bases at J; junction bases unmatched: 3. In germline, CDR1 is GTSNPN, CDR2 SVGIG (reference sequence). The CDR3 is 12 amino acids. The CDR3 sequence: CAWRQDRAEAFF. CDR3 coding DNA: TGTGCCTGGAGACAGGACAGGGCTGAAGCTTTCTTT.

V usage is TRBV27 and J usage is TRBJ2-7, with D uncertain. CDR3 size: 12 residues. The V end lost 5 bases, the J end lost 12 bases, and 17 bases lay between the germline ends. In germline, CDR1 is MNHEY, CDR2 SMNVEV (reference sequence). CDR3 bases: TGTGCCAGCAGTCTCCTCCCCGGACCCCTGTACTTC. Amino acid sequence: CASSLLPGPLYF.

In this sample, this clonotype turned up many times. The chain links TRBV2 to TRBJ2-1, with D uncertain. This CDR3 has 13 residues. The V end was cut by 5 bases, the J end by 7 bases, with 12 bases between. From germline, CDR1 is SNHLY and CDR2 FYNNEI. CDR3: CASSLGLTNEQFF. CDR3 DNA: TGTGCCAGCAGTCTGGGTCTCACTAATGAGCAGTTCTTC. The full variable domain, its missing parts supplied by reference TRBV2 and TRBJ2-1, is EPEVTQTPSHQVTQMGQEVILRCVPISNHLYFYWYRQILGQKVEFLVSFYNNEISEKSEIFDDQFSVERPDGSNFTLKIRSTKLEDSAMYFCASSLGLTNEQFFGPGTRLTVL.

The gene calls are TRBV14 and TRBJ2-4; D possibly corresponds to TRBD1 (7 bases). CDR1 is SGHDN and CDR2 is FVKESK in the germline V gene. This CDR3 contains 13 residues. Trimming left V 0 bases short and J 14 bases short, with 14 bases between. The CDR3 coding sequence is TGTGCCAGCAGCCAAGATATACGGGGGACAGAGTACTTC. Its translation: CASSQDIRGTEYF.

This clonotype came up many times. The chain links TRBV2 to TRBJ2-2; no clear D gene. The CDR3 runs to 13 residues. V was pared by 0 bases and J by 8 bases, with 7 bases between. From germline, CDR1 is SNHLY and CDR2 FYNNEI. The CDR3 nucleotides are TGTGCCAGCAGTGAAGCCCCCACGGGGGAGCTGTTTTTT. Amino acids: CASSEAPTGELFF.

The CDR3 nucleotides read TGTGCCAGCAGGCGGAGCTCCTACAATGAGCAGTTCTTC. Translating gives CASRRSSYNEQFF. The chain has TRBV13 and TRBJ2-1; D call uncertain. The CDR3 runs to 13 residues. Trimming stripped 6 bases from V and 0 bases from J, with 6 bases between. CDR1 is PRHDT and CDR2 is FYEKMQ in the germline V gene (reference sequence).

This clonotype occurred many times. This chain uses TRBV11-2 with TRBJ2-7; D not resolved. CDR1 is SGHAT, CDR2 FQNNGV, per germline. The V and J ends lost 5 bases and 3 bases respectively, with 17 bases between them. The CDR3 length is 15 residues. The CDR3 DNA follows: TGTGCCAGCAGCGGGCTGGCCGTCCGCGACTACGAGCAGTACTTC. It specifies CASSGLAVRDYEQYF.